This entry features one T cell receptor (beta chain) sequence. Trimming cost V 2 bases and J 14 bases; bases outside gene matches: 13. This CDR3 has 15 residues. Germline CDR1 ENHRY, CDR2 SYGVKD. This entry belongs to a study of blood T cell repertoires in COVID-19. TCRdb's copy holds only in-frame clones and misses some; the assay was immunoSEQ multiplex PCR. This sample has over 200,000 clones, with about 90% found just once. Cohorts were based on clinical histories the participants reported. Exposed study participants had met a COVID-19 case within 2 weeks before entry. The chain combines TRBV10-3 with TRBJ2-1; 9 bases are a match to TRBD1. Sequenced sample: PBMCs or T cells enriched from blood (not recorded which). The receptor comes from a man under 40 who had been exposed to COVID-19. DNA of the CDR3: TGTGCCATCAGTGAGCCTAACTCCGGGACAGGGCTGGAGTTCTTC. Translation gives CAISEPNSGTGLEFF.